These T cell receptor beta chains were read from a single sample in a study of T cell responses to AZD1222 COVID-19 vaccine. Method: immunoSEQ multiplex PCR; TCRdb's copy keeps in-frame clones and lacks some. This table has around 200,000 clones, just over 85% appearing once. Specimen: peripheral blood, collected on day 0 of AZD1222 vaccination. The source of these receptors is an adult in good health. Each CDR3 is given with its conserved first and last residue. Each record gives: V gene, CDR3 length, D gene, J gene, clone size, CDR3 protein, CDR3 DNA. A D gene is named only where the DNA matches it firmly. The size entry is marked missing in some rows and otherwise reads once, few, many or a size class.

>TRBV5-1|15|TRBD1|TRBJ2-1|NA
CASSSQGAVYNEQFF
TGCGCCAGCAGCTCGCAGGGGGCAGTTTACAATGAGCAGTTCTTC
>TRBV6-5|13|NA|TRBJ2-7|NA
CASSPRINYEQYF
TGTGCCAGCTCCCCCCGGATTAACTACGAGCAGTACTTC
>TRBV7-9|15|NA|TRBJ1-4|NA
CASSYTGYENEKLFF
TGTGCCAGCAGCTATACAGGGTACGAGAATGAAAAACTGTTTTTT
>TRBV7-8|15|NA|TRBJ2-1|NA
CASSYSGQGGYEQFF
TGTGCCAGCAGCTACTCTGGACAGGGAGGGTATGAGCAGTTCTTC
>TRBV5-4|16|NA|TRBJ2-3|NA
CASSWMGTGKTDTQYF
TGTGCCAGCAGCTGGATGGGGACGGGGAAAACAGATACGCAGTATTTT
>TRBV5-1|15|NA|TRBJ2-1|NA
CASSLVGGGNNEQFF
TGCGCCAGCAGCTTGGTTGGAGGGGGGAACAATGAGCAGTTCTTC
>TRBV27|15|TRBD1|TRBJ1-1|NA
CASSLAGQGHTEAFF
TGTGCCAGCAGTTTAGCGGGACAGGGCCACACTGAAGCTTTCTTT
>TRBV23-1|12|TRBD1|TRBJ2-7|NA
CARGDRAGEQYF
TGCGCCAGGGGGGACAGGGCGGGCGAGCAGTACTTC
>TRBV6-1|18|TRBD1|TRBJ2-1|NA
CASSEGVIGQGAEHEQFF
TGTGCCAGCAGTGAAGGTGTTATTGGACAGGGGGCTGAACATGAGCAGTTCTTC
>TRBV5-6|13|NA|TRBJ1-2|NA
CASSPQGIYGYTF
TGTGCCAGCAGCCCTCAGGGGATCTATGGCTACACCTTC
>TRBV27|13|NA|TRBJ2-1|NA
CASSLSLYNEQFF
TGTGCCAGCAGTTTATCTCTATACAATGAGCAGTTCTTC
>TRBV5-1|16|NA|TRBJ2-1|NA
CASSYRELSSYNEQFF
TGCGCCAGCAGCTACCGGGAACTCAGCTCCTACAATGAGCAGTTCTTC
>TRBV28|16|TRBD1|TRBJ1-4|few
CASSPPAGGASEKLFF
TGTGCCAGCAGTCCTCCCGCAGGGGGCGCTAGTGAAAAACTGTTTTTT
>TRBV7-3|15|NA|TRBJ2-7|NA
CASSPKLGVDTEQYF
TGTGCCAGCAGCCCCAAACTGGGGGTGGACACCGAGCAGTACTTC
>TRBV7-6|17|TRBD2|TRBJ2-3|NA
CASSFGTSGRVADTQYF
TGTGCCAGCAGCTTCGGGACTAGCGGGAGAGTAGCAGATACGCAGTATTTT
>TRBV5-1|12|NA|TRBJ2-7|once
CASSFDNYEQYF
TGCGCCAGCAGCTTCGACAACTACGAGCAGTACTTC
>TRBV19|19|TRBD1|TRBJ1-5|NA
CASSWGRTGGADSNQPQHF
TGTGCCAGTAGTTGGGGGAGGACAGGGGGCGCGGATAGCAATCAGCCCCAGCATTTT
>TRBV5-6|16|NA|TRBJ1-6|once
CASSSRGRLDNSPLHF
TGTGCCAGCAGCTCGCGGGGCAGGTTGGATAATTCACCCCTCCACTTT
>TRBV5-4|13|NA|TRBJ1-5|NA
CASSSDRNQPQHF
TGTGCCAGCAGCTCCGATCGCAATCAGCCCCAGCATTTT
>TRBV5-4|13|NA|TRBJ2-7|NA
CASSLIAGYEQYF
TGTGCCAGCAGCTTGATTGCAGGCTACGAGCAGTACTTC
>TRBV24-1|14|NA|TRBJ1-5|NA
CATSGGTPNQPQHF
TGTGCCACCAGTGGTGGGACACCTAATCAGCCCCAGCATTTT
>TRBV27|13|NA|TRBJ2-7|once
CASSLVAMYEQYF
TGTGCCAGCAGTTTGGTGGCGATGTACGAGCAGTACTTC
>TRBV6-1|14|NA|TRBJ2-7|NA
CASSEQQRSYEQYF
TGTGCCAGCAGTGAGCAACAGAGATCCTACGAGCAGTACTTC
>TRBV5-6|15|NA|TRBJ2-3|NA
CASGLLRVGTDTQYF
TGTGCCAGCGGCCTTTTACGGGTTGGCACAGATACGCAGTATTTT
>TRBV14|13|TRBD1|TRBJ1-1|NA
CASSQVSRGGAFF
TGTGCCAGCAGCCAAGTATCCAGGGGGGGAGCTTTCTTT
>TRBV4-3|14|TRBD1|TRBJ1-2|once
CASSRDDRGSGYTF
TGCGCCAGCAGCCGAGATGACAGGGGGTCCGGCTACACCTTC